This T cell receptor (beta chain) originates from a study of T cell changes during pregnancy in multiple sclerosis. Trimming removed 5 bases from V and 5 bases from J; junction bases left unmatched: 6. In germline, CDR1 is MGHDK, CDR2 SYGVNS. This CDR3 comprises 14 residues. Repertoires were generated with immunoSEQ multiplex PCR, while TCRdb's copy carries only in-frame clones and drops some. The data contain almost 35,000 clones, about nine tenths of them singletons. Sequencing used CD8+ T cells from peripheral blood mononuclear cells, obtained in the first trimester of pregnancy. The sequence came from a female donor with multiple sclerosis, enrolled in a pregnancy study. The chain is built from TRBV25-1 and TRBJ1-2; TRBD1 aligns across 9 bases. CDR3 in amino acids: CASSLSGTGYGYTF. The CDR3 coding sequence is TGTGCCAGCAGTCTATCCGGGACAGGGTATGGCTACACCTTC.